Listed here are 6 T cell receptor beta chains from one sample, sequenced in a study of molecular identifiers for immune sequencing clone quantification. TCRdb itself ran the PCR reads through MiXCR, one entry per CDR3 protein. The sample lists some 580,000 distinct CDR3 sequences; around 25% were seen once. Material for sequencing was naive CD8+ T cells from blood, with Jurkat cell RNA spiked in. As to subset: FACS-sorted CD8+CD4-CCR7+CD45RA+ naive T cells. The receptors were sampled from a human donor in good health. Some libraries in this study had Jurkat cell RNA spiked in.

The chain couples TRBV30 to TRBJ2-3; 7 nucleotides align to TRBD2. Trimming at V came to 4 bases and at J to 3 bases, leaving 1 base not matched to a gene. The CDR3 length is 12 residues. Per germline, CDR1 GTSNPN and CDR2 SVGIG (reference sequence). The chain's CDR3 is CAWTGGTDTQYF. The CDR3 region has the DNA TGTGCCTGGACGGGGGGAACAGATACGCAGTATTTT.

Only a few counts were recorded for this clonotype. This sequence joins TRBV11-3 and TRBJ1-2, with D possibly matching TRBD1 (6 bases). In germline, CDR1 is SGHNT, CDR2 YENEEA. Trimming pared 1 base from V and 2 bases from J, leaving 17 bases between. The CDR3 has 17 residues. For the CDR3, the DNA is TGTGCCAGCAGCTTAGGGGGGAAACAGGGAAAGAACTATGGCTACACCTTC. Translation gives CASSLGGKQGKNYGYTF.

This chain links TRBV28 with TRBJ2-7; tentatively, D is TRBD1 (5 bases). Germline lookup yields CDR1 MDHEN and CDR2 SYDVKM. V lost 2 bases, J lost 5 bases, and 10 bases lay in between. The CDR3 totals 13 residues. CDR3 coding DNA: TGTGCCAGCAGTTTAAGGGGTGTGCACGAGCAGTACTTC. It specifies CASSLRGVHEQYF.

Many counts were recorded for this clonotype. V gene TRBV4-3 combines with J gene TRBJ2-6; tentative D call: TRBD2 (6 bases). Germline V gene lookup returns CDR1 LGHNA and CDR2 YSLEER. This CDR3 has 16 residues. Trimming shortened V by 4 bases and J by 2 bases, and 12 bases separated the two germline ends. The CDR3 DNA sequence: TGCGCCAGCAGCCTACGCGCGGGGCCTGGGGCCAACGTCCTGACTTTC. It specifies CASSLRAGPGANVLTF.

Worth noting for this clonotype: This may stem from a read error, because a much larger clone lies one nucleotide away. The conserved phenylalanine or tryptophan is not found at the CDR3 terminus, so this likely reflects a read error. The chain employs TRBV3-1 and TRBJ2-5; the D is unclear. Trimming shortened V by 0 bases and J by 1 base, and 9 bases separated the two germline ends. Germline CDR1 is LGHDT and CDR2 is YNNKEL (reference sequence). The CDR3 is 15 residues long. Here the CDR3 reads CASSQDLATQETQYS. Written as DNA, the CDR3 is TGTGCCAGCAGCCAAGATTTGGCGACCCAAGAGACCCAGTACTCC.

Many counts were recorded for this clonotype. Because the CDR3 is missing its conserved closing phenylalanine or tryptophan, this is likely a read error. No DNA is shown, since the ends of the CDR3 on it are uncertain; the CDR3 is the one TCRdb lists. The chain links TRBV20-1 to TRBJ2-4; the table names TRBD1, a call not compared with the DNA. Germline V gives CDR1 DFQATT, CDR2 SNEGSKA (reference sequence). Termini included, the CDR3 measures 8 amino acids. CDR3 amino acids: CSGETGEL.